These 22 T cell receptor beta chains share one sample of origin, sequenced in a study of T cell responses to AZD1222 COVID-19 vaccine. The assay was immunoSEQ multiplex PCR, and TCRdb's table has in-frame clones only and misses some. The table includes about 160,000 clones, 90% to 95% detected once. This specimen was peripheral blood, taken on day 0 of AZD1222 vaccination. These receptors were collected from an adult in good health.

The J gene is TRBJ2-1, the V gene TRBV11-3, with a possible D match to TRBD2 (6 bases). Germline lookup yields CDR1 SGHNT and CDR2 YENEEA. This CDR3 has 16 amino acids. V lost 2 bases and J lost 3, with 14 bases in between. The CDR3 DNA reads TGTGCCAGCAGCTTACGACGACTAGATTACTACAATGAGCAGTTCTTC. Translating it yields CASSLRRLDYYNEQFF.

The V gene is TRBV4-1, the J gene TRBJ2-1; D not certain. The V gene lost 5 bases and the J gene lost 4 bases, with 9 bases spanning the gap. CDR1 is MGHRA and CDR2 is YSYEKL in the germline V gene. CDR3 length equals 13 residues. The CDR3 is CASSEPSYNEQFF. CDR3 coding DNA: TGCGCCAGCAGCGAGCCCTCATACAATGAGCAGTTCTTC.

The CDR3 bases are TGTGCCAGCAGTTTGGGACAGGGAGGCGAGCAGTACTTC. It specifies CASSLGQGGEQYF. This rearrangement joins TRBV27 to TRBJ2-7; 9 bases align to TRBD1. The V gene's germline CDR1 is MNHEY and CDR2 SMNVEV (reference sequence). Unmatched junction bases numbered 3, after V lost 3 bases and J lost 6 bases. The CDR3 is made up of 13 amino acids.

This sequence joins TRBV6-1 and TRBJ2-5; D is perhaps TRBD1 (5 bases). Germline V gives CDR1 MNHNS, CDR2 SASEGT. The CDR3 extends over 15 amino acids. Trimming pared 1 base from V and 3 bases from J, leaving 12 bases between. The CDR3 loop reads CASSEVVTAKETQYF. The DNA for the CDR3 is TGTGCCAGCAGTGAAGTGGTGACAGCCAAAGAGACCCAGTACTTC.

The rearrangement joins TRBV5-1 to TRBJ2-1; D possibly corresponds to TRBD2 (7 bases). Germline V gene data show CDR1 as SGHRS and CDR2 as YFSETQ. Trimming removed 6 bases at V and 2 bases at J, with 12 bases between. CDR3 length: 14 residues. The CDR3 region has the DNA TGCGCCAGCAACGCGGGGGACACCTACAATGAGCAGTTCTTC. This gives the protein CASNAGDTYNEQFF.

To note about this clone: Sequence at one end of the junction differs from germline and may be a read error. The V gene is TRBV19, the J gene TRBJ1-6; 8 bases match TRBD1. There are 12 residues in the CDR3. The germline gives CDR1 LNHDA, CDR2 SQIVND (reference sequence). The chain's CDR3 is CPTGDNNSPLHF. CDR3 coding DNA: TGCCCGACAGGGGACAATAATTCACCCCTCCACTTT.

The V gene is TRBV6-6, the J gene TRBJ1-5, with D possibly being TRBD1 (5 bases). CDR1 and CDR2 from the germline V gene are MNHNY and SVGAGI (reference sequence). This CDR3 has 15 residues. Deletions cut 6 bases from V and 0 bases from J, with 12 bases between. CDR3 sequence reads: CASRRDVYSNQPQHF. DNA for the CDR3: TGTGCCAGCAGACGGGACGTATATAGCAATCAGCCCCAGCATTTT.

This chain links TRBV30 with TRBJ1-4, with D possibly being TRBD1 (5 bases). V gave up 2 bases and J gave up 11 bases, with 12 bases separating them. CDR3 length: 12 residues. Germline V gene data show CDR1 as GTSNPN and CDR2 as SVGIG (reference sequence). CDR3 sequence: CAWSTQGGKLFF. DNA of the CDR3: TGTGCCTGGAGTACGCAGGGTGGGAAACTGTTTTTT. The whole variable domain, remainder taken from reference TRBV30 and TRBJ1-4, is SQTIHQWPATLVQPVGSPLSLECTVEGTSNPNLYWYRQAAGRGLQLLFYSVGIGQISSEVPQNLSASRPQDRQFILSSKKLLLSDSGFYLCAWSTQGGKLFFGSGTQLSVL.

The chain has TRBV21-1 and TRBJ2-4; TRBD1 is taken as the D call from the table, unchecked against the DNA. TRBV21-1 represents a pseudogene. The CDR3 has 16 residues. In nucleotides, the CDR3 is TGTGCCCTAGAACCTTCAGGGAAACTAGCCAAAAACATTCAGTACTTC. Translated, it gives CALEPSGKLAKNIQYF.

The chain couples TRBV11-2 to TRBJ2-3; 7 nucleotides match TRBD2. There are 14 residues in the CDR3. The germline V gene has CDR1 SGHAT and CDR2 FQNNGV. Unmatched junction bases numbered 1, after V lost 2 bases and J lost 2 bases. CDR3 in amino acids: CASSLTSATDTQYF. CDR3 coding DNA: TGTGCCAGCAGCTTAACTAGCGCCACAGATACGCAGTATTTT.

V and J are TRBV9 and TRBJ2-4; D gene unclear. V was cut by 0 bases and J by 2 bases, with 15 bases left in between. Germline-derived CDR1 and CDR2 are SGDLS and YYNGEE. The CDR3 consists of 17 residues. The CDR3 loop reads CASSVASNEITKNIQYF. In DNA, the CDR3 is TGTGCCAGCAGCGTAGCATCTAACGAAATCACCAAAAACATTCAGTACTTC. The full variable domain, rest sourced from reference TRBV9 and TRBJ2-4, is DSGVTQTPKHLITATGQRVTLRCSPRSGDLSVYWYQQSLDQGLQFLIQYYNGEERAKGNILERFSAQQFPDLHSELNLSSLELGDSALYFCASSVASNEITKNIQYFGAGTRLSVL.

The chain has TRBV7-6 and TRBJ1-5; no firm D call. Trimming pared 0 bases from V and 5 bases from J, leaving 5 bases between. There are 13 residues in the CDR3. Per the germline V gene, CDR1 is SGHVS and CDR2 is FNYEAQ. CDR3 residues: CASSLAGHQPQHF. The CDR3 DNA reads TGTGCCAGCAGCTTAGCGGGCCATCAGCCCCAGCATTTT.

This sequence joins TRBV27 and TRBJ2-4; 7 bases fit TRBD1. Looked up from germline, CDR1 is MNHEY and CDR2 is SMNVEV (reference sequence). This CDR3 comprises 16 residues. The junction had 8 bases not matched to a gene; V was cut back by 3 bases and J by 3 bases. The chain's CDR3 is CASSFNEGAVKNIQYF. The DNA for the CDR3 is TGTGCCAGCAGTTTTAACGAGGGGGCGGTCAAAAACATTCAGTACTTC.

The V and J genes are TRBV9 and TRBJ2-1; D uncertain. V was clipped by 2 bases and J by 1 base, with 13 bases between them. The CDR3 is made up of 16 amino acids. Germline V CDR1 and CDR2: SGDLS, YYNGEE. The CDR3 DNA follows: TGTGCCAGCAGCGTCACAAGGGATGTGTCCTACAATGAGCAGTTCTTC. Amino acids: CASSVTRDVSYNEQFF.

This chain uses TRBV7-2 with TRBJ2-7; no reliable D call. Per the germline V gene, CDR1 is SGHTA and CDR2 is FQGNSA. Trimming stripped 5 bases from V and 3 bases from J, with 11 bases between. The CDR3 contains 13 residues. Here the CDR3 DNA reads TGTGCCAGCAGCCAACCAGCACTCTACGAGCAGTACTTC. Amino acids: CASSQPALYEQYF.

The gene calls are TRBV13 and TRBJ1-1; D might be TRBD1 (5 bases). Germline CDR1 PRHDT, CDR2 FYEKMQ (reference sequence). This CDR3 has 13 residues. V was trimmed by 4 bases and J by 4 bases, leaving 10 bases between them. CDR3: CASSSTETTEAFF. Written as DNA, the CDR3 is TGTGCCAGCAGCTCGACAGAAACCACTGAAGCTTTCTTT.

This clone has a single count. This chain links TRBV5-1 with TRBJ2-5; TRBD1 aligns across 9 bases. Germline V CDR1 and CDR2: SGHRS, YFSETQ. CDR3 length: 15 residues. Trimming at V came to 2 bases and at J to 4 bases, leaving 6 bases not matched to a gene. CDR3 in DNA: TGCGCCAGCAGCTTACCGGGACAGGGCGGAGAGACCCAGTACTTC. This encodes CASSLPGQGGETQYF. The full variable domain, rest sourced from reference TRBV5-1 and TRBJ2-5, is KAGVTQTPRYLIKTRGQQVTLSCSPISGHRSVSWYQQTPGQGLQFLFEYFSETQRNKGNFPGRFSGRQFSNSRSEMNVSTLELGDSALYLCASSLPGQGGETQYFGPGTRLLVL.

The chain has TRBV6-6 and TRBJ2-4; perhaps TRBD2 as D (5 bases). Looked up from germline, CDR1 is MNHNY and CDR2 is SVGAGI (reference sequence). Trimming left V 4 bases short and J 2 bases short, with 12 bases between. The length of the CDR3 is 15 residues. CDR3 nucleotide sequence: TGTGCCAGCAGTTTAGAGGGCCTGTCCAAAAACATTCAGTACTTC. The encoded protein is CASSLEGLSKNIQYF.

The CDR3 spells CSARTGPLRTEAFF. The CDR3 nucleotides are TGCAGCGCGAGGACAGGGCCGTTGCGCACTGAAGCTTTCTTT. The rearrangement links TRBV29-1 to TRBJ1-1; TRBD1 matches 8 bases. The germline CDR1 and CDR2 sequences are SQVTM and ANQGSEA. V lost 7 bases, J lost 4 bases, and 11 bases stayed unmatched. This CDR3 has 14 residues.

This sequence joins TRBV28 and TRBJ1-6; D gene unclear. Trimming left V 1 base short and J 7 bases short, with 11 bases between. There are 15 residues in the CDR3. Looked up from germline, CDR1 is MDHEN and CDR2 is SYDVKM. CDR3 nucleotides: TGTGCCAGCAGTTTATTTGTAGCTTCCAATTCACCCCTCCACTTT. Its protein product is CASSLFVASNSPLHF. The variable domain in full, with the rest retrieved from reference TRBV28 and TRBJ1-6, is DVKVTQSSRYLVKRTGEKVFLECVQDMDHENMFWYRQDPGLGLRLIYFSYDVKMKEKGDIPEGYSVSREKKERFSLILESASTNQTSMYLCASSLFVASNSPLHFGNGTRLTVT.

The V gene is TRBV6-5, the J gene TRBJ1-2, with 12 bases that match TRBD1. V gave up 2 bases and J gave up 8 bases; unmatched junction bases: 6. CDR3 size: 15 residues. Germline V gene lookup returns CDR1 MNHEY and CDR2 SVGAGI. CDR3 sequence reads: CASSYPGQGARGYTF. DNA for the CDR3: TGTGCCAGCAGTTACCCGGGACAGGGGGCGCGGGGCTACACCTTC.

In its sample, this clone was seen once. Other DNA variants within this sample encode the same CDR3. V gene TRBV7-9 combines with J gene TRBJ2-1, with D perhaps matching TRBD1 or TRBD2 (5 bases each). Germline loops: CDR1 SEHNR, CDR2 FQNEAQ (reference sequence). The CDR3 spans 13 residues. V was clipped by 5 bases and J by 5 bases, with 10 bases between them. CDR3 in amino acids: CASSPGANNEQFF. CDR3 in DNA: TGTGCCAGCAGCCCCGGGGCAAACAATGAGCAGTTCTTC.